The sequence of this TCR beta chain was determined in a study of cytomegalovirus exposure and HLA in healthy donors. Study in general: A prior study identified 100 million to 130 million unique TCR beta sequences from some 180 million T cells.

Points from the study as a whole: Most TCRs appeared rarely, but some public TCRs recurred in many donors. Later on, an analysis found that several of the most significant clusters appeared to be linked to common viral pathogens, which included parvovirus B19.

Unmatched junction bases numbered 7, after V lost 2 bases and J lost 4 bases. Germline V CDR1 and CDR2: MDHEN, SYDVKM. The CDR3 is made up of 17 amino acids. Turning to this clone: No antigen is known for it.

Primers: 60 Vbeta forward and 13 Jbeta reverse. Using immunoSEQ multiplex PCR, the repertoire was profiled, and TCRdb retains in-frame clones only, with some absent. The sample consists of 140,000 to 150,000 clones, 75% of them appearing once. Sequencing was performed on PBMCs. The V and J genes are TRBV28 and TRBJ1-5; 11 positions match TRBD1. This clonotype was obtained from a man aged 30 to 45 in good health and CMV-seronegative. Written as DNA, the CDR3 is TGTGCCAGCAGTTTAATCCGGGACAGGGGGGTAAATCAGCCCCAGCATTTT. This encodes CASSLIRDRGVNQPQHF. Supplemented by reference TRBV28 and TRBJ1-5, the full variable domain reads DVKVTQSSRYLVKRTGEKVFLECVQDMDHENMFWYRQDPGLGLRLIYFSYDVKMKEKGDIPEGYSVSREKKERFSLILESASTNQTSMYLCASSLIRDRGVNQPQHFGDGTRLSIL.